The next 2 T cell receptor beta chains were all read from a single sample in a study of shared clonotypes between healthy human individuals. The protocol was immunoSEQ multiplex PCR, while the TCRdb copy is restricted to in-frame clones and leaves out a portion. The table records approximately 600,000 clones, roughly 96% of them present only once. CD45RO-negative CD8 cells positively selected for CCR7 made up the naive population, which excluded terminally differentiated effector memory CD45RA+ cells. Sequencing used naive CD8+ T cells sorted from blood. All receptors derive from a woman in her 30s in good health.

The CDR3: CASSSDSLVTQYF. The CDR3 region has the DNA TGTGCCAGCAGCTCCGACAGTTTAGTGACCCAGTACTTC. The rearrangement links TRBV11-2 to TRBJ2-5; TRBD1 is a possible D gene (5 bases). Germline V gene sequence: CDR1 SGHAT, CDR2 FQNNGV. The CDR3 spans 13 residues. V was clipped by 4 bases and J by 7 bases, with 13 bases between them. Complete variable domain (other parts from reference TRBV11-2 and TRBJ2-5): EAGVAQSPRYKIIEKRQSVAFWCNPISGHATLYWYQQILGQGPKLLIQFQNNGVVDDSQLPKDRFSAERLKGVDSTLKIQPAKLEDSAVYLCASSSDSLVTQYFGPGTRLLVL.

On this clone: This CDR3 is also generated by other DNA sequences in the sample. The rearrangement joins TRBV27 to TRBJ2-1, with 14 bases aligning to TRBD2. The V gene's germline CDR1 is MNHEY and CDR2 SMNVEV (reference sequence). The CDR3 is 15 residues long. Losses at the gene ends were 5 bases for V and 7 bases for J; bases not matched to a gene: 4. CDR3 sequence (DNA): TGTGCCAGCAGTCCCGGGACTAGCGGGAGAAATGAGCAGTTCTTC. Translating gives CASSPGTSGRNEQFF.